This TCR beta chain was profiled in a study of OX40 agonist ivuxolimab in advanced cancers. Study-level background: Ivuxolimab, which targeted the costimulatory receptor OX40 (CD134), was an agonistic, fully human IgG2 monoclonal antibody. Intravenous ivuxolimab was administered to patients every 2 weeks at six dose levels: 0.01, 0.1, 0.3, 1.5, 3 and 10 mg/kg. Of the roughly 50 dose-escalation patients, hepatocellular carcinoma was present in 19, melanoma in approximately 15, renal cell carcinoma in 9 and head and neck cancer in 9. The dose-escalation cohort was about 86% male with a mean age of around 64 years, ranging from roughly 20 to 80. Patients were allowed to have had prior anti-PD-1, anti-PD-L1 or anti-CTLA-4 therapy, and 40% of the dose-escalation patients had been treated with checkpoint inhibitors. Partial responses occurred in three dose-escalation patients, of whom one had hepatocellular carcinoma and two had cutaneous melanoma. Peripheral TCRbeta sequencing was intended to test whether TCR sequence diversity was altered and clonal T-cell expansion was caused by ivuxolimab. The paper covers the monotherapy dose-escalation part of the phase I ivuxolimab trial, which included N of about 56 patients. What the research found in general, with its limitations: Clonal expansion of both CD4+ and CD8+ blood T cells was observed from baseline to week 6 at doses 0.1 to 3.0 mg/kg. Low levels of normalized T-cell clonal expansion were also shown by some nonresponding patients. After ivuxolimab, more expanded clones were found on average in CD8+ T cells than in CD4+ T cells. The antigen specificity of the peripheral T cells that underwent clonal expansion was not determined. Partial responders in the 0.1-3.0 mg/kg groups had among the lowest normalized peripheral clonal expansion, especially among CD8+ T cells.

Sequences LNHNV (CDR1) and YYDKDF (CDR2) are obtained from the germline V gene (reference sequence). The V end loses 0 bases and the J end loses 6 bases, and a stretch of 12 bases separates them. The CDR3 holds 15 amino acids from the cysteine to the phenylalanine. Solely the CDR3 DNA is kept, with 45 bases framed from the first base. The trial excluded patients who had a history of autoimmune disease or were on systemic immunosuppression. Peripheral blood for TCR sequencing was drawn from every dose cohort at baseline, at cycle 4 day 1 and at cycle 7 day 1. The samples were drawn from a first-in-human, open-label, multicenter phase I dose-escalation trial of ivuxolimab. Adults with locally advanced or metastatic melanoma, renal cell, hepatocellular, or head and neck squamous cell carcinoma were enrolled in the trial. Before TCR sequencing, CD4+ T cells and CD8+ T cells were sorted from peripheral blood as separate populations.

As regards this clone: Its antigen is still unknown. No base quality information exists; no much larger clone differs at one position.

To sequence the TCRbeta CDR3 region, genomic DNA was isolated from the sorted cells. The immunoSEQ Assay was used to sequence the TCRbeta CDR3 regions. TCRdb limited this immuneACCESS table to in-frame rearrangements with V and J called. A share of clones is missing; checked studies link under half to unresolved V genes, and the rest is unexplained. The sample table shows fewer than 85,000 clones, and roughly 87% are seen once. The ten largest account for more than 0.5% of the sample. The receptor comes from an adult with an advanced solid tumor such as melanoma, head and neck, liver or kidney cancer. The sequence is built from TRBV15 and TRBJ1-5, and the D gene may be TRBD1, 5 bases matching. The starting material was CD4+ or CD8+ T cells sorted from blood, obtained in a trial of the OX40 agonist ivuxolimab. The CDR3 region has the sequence CATSRDKGRAQPQHF. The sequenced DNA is TGTGCCACCAGCAGAGATAAGGGCAGGGCTCAGCCCCAGCATTTT.